A selection of T cell receptor beta chains follows, all from one sample in a study of cytomegalovirus exposure and HLA in healthy donors. Using immunoSEQ multiplex PCR, the repertoire was profiled, and TCRdb retains in-frame clones only, with some absent. The data hold 200,000 to 250,000 clones, with 70% to 85% observed a single time. The sample comprised PBMCs. These receptors originate from a woman aged 55 to 70 in good health and CMV-seropositive. CDR3s include the opening cysteine and the closing phenylalanine or tryptophan. D genes are given only for firm matches.

J,D,V,CDR3,DNA
TRBJ1-3,.,TRBV7-9,CASSPRGTSGNTIYF,TGTGCCAGCAGTCCCCGGGGTACCTCTGGAAACACCATATATTTT
TRBJ2-7,.,TRBV18,CASSPTVSREQYF,TGTGCCAGCTCACCCACCGTTAGTCGAGAGCAGTACTTC
TRBJ1-1,.,TRBV11-2,CASSSDRGNTEAFF,TGTGCCAGCAGCTCCGACCGGGGGAACACTGAAGCTTTCTTT
TRBJ1-4,TRBD1,TRBV4-1,CASSQDGGQGGEELFF,TGCGCCAGCAGCCAAGATGGGGGACAGGGAGGTGAGGAACTGTTTTTT
TRBJ2-1,TRBD2,TRBV7-8,CASSLTSGRTGNNEQFF,TGTGCCAGCAGCCTTACTAGCGGGAGGACCGGGAACAATGAGCAGTTCTTC
TRBJ2-1,TRBD1,TRBV29-1,CSGETGIDEQFF,TGCAGCGGGGAGACAGGGATTGATGAGCAGTTCTTC
TRBJ1-6,TRBD1,TRBV25-1,CASSRDRGDSPLHF,TGTGCCAGCAGCCGGGACAGGGGAGATTCACCCCTCCACTTT
TRBJ2-3,.,TRBV5-6,CASSLGHSDTQYF,TGTGCCAGCAGCTTGGGACATTCAGATACGCAGTATTTT
TRBJ2-3,.,TRBV18,CASSPQRQADTQYF,TGTGCCAGCTCACCCCAGCGTCAAGCCGATACGCAGTATTTT
TRBJ2-2,.,TRBV6-5,CASSEVGLTGELFF,TGTGCCAGCAGTGAAGTTGGACTCACCGGGGAGCTGTTTTTT
TRBJ1-6,.,TRBV27,CASSLRYNSPLHF,TGTGCCAGCAGTTTACGTTATAATTCACCCCTCCACTTT
TRBJ2-3,TRBD2,TRBV9,CASSVADLAGASLYTQYF,TGTGCCAGCAGCGTAGCTGATCTAGCGGGAGCCTCGTTATATACGCAGTATTTT
TRBJ1-1,.,TRBV29-1,CSVGRLNTEAFF,TGCAGCGTTGGTCGTCTGAACACTGAAGCTTTCTTT
TRBJ2-5,.,TRBV5-1,CASSLGSQETQYF,TGCGCCAGCAGCTTGGGCAGCCAAGAGACCCAGTACTTC
TRBJ1-4,.,TRBV10-3,CAISESPGGNEKLFF,TGTGCCATCAGTGAGTCCCCGGGGGGTAATGAAAAACTGTTTTTT